There are many counts of the clone carrying this T cell receptor (beta chain). The antigen remains unidentified. The record originates from a study of T-cell memory formation after mild COVID-19. For the study at large: Largely donor-specific sequence clusters came from two donors. Study-level points and caveats: Day 15 to 85 contracting clones showed balanced CD4/CD8; day 15 to 37 expanders favored CD4+.

Researchers used 5'RACE with constant-segment primers to make TCR alpha and TCR beta cDNA libraries that carry sample barcodes and UMIs. TCRdb independently ran MiXCR on the 5' RACE reads; one entry per CDR3 protein. The sample lists 250,000 to 400,000 distinct CDR3 sequences; roughly an eighth were seen once. Sequencing was done on a sample of PBMCs or a T cell subset sorted from them (not recorded which). The receptor was derived from a man between 18 and 29 years old who had mild COVID-19 (a few samples of this study predate the infection). Cell type and time point are not known.

The CDR3 sequence is CASSLEGDNEQFF. The CDR3 region has the DNA TGCGCCAGCAGCTTGGAGGGTGACAATGAGCAGTTCTTC. The rearrangement uses TRBV5-1 and TRBJ2-1; the D is unclear. The germline gives CDR1 SGHRS, CDR2 YFSETQ. CDR3 length equals 13 residues. Trimming took off 0 bases at V and 5 bases at J, with 6 bases between the two ends.